The rows below give T cell receptor beta chains drawn from one sample of a study of blood T cell dynamics during melanoma immunotherapy. The repertoire was sequenced with immunoSEQ multiplex PCR; TCRdb's copy has only in-frame clones and lacks some. The table lists some 9,800 clones, around 86% of them singletons. The sequencing used blood, collected from a patient treated with checkpoint blockade. The receptors stem from a human donor with melanoma. Both conserved end residues are part of each CDR3.

v_gene	CDR3aa
TRBV7-9	CASSQSGRRTYEQYF
TRBV6-6	CASSPALSGADTQYF
TRBV29-1	CSVEDSGRPYNEQFF
TRBV5-4	CASSLAGFSSGDEQFF
TRBV7-6	CASSAPGGRRYNEQFF
TRBV29-1	CSVQRSEAFF
TRBV12-5	CASGRGALGGANEKLFF
TRBV28	CASNPGAAGAYEQYF
TRBV4-1	CASSQDSWGGYEQYF
TRBV6-4	CASSTTASAPDTQYF
TRBV5-1	CASSLKQTSGYTYEQYF
TRBV6-1	CASSGRGRAATGEQYF
TRBV11-2	CASSPIAGSSYNEQFF
TRBV28	CATSDPPNTEAFF
TRBV19	CASSIGVNGRNTGELFF
TRBV9	CASSRMRERPGELFF
TRBV7-6	CASSLPGLSNNEQFF
TRBV19	CASRSDYGYTF
TRBV27	CASSSLTGNTIYF
TRBV7-6	CASSTKGQGPIEAFF
TRBV2	CASRADRYEQYF
TRBV10-3	CAISEKGGSPSGYTF
TRBV7-9	CASSPYSGQGAYEQYF
TRBV11-2	CASSRGRPQETQYF
TRBV7-2	CASSWVGGTDTQYF
TRBV2	CASSTGTVSTDTQYF
TRBV18	CASSPGTGVNYGYTF
TRBV19	CASSIGQGAGELFF
TRBV29-1	CSVGGASGPYNEQFF
TRBV7-6	CASSLADGGTYTDTQYF
TRBV5-4	CASSLGQGVTADEQYF